These T cell receptor beta chains were read from a single sample in a study of cytotoxic CD8 clonotypes in ibrutinib-treated CLL. Libraries were prepared by immunoSEQ multiplex PCR; TCRdb keeps only in-frame clonotypes and omits some of them. The sample yields over 14,000 clones, under 70% seen once. The sequences come from PBMCs, collected before ibrutinib treatment. The receptors were sampled from a human donor with chronic lymphocytic leukemia. The CDR3 runs from the conserved cysteine through the conserved F or W. D genes are given only for firm matches. Clone size is given for some rows only: seen once, a few or many times, or a class if the clone is expanded.

abundance	j_gene	v_gene	d_gene	CDR3nt	CDR3aa
once	TRBJ2-5	TRBV5-4	TRBD2	TGTGCCAGCAGAGTCGGGGGGGCCCACCAAGAGACCCAGTACTTC	CASRVGGAHQETQYF
once	TRBJ1-2	TRBV6-1	NA	TGTGCCAGCAGTTTGGGGGGGGCCTATGGCTACACCTTC	CASSLGGAYGYTF
NA	TRBJ2-7	TRBV19	TRBD1	TGTGCCAGTAGTCGAGGGACAGTCTACGAGCAGTACTTC	CASSRGTVYEQYF
NA	TRBJ2-4	TRBV7-2	NA	TGTGCCAGCAGCTTCCCAGGGGTCGGCATTCAGTACTTC	CASSFPGVGIQYF
NA	TRBJ2-7	TRBV5-5	NA	TGTGCCAGCAGCTTGGCCTTGTACGGCTACGAGCAGTACTTC	CASSLALYGYEQYF
NA	TRBJ2-5	TRBV7-2	TRBD2	TGTGCCAGCAGCTTAGGAGCGGGGGGTCGGGTAGAGACCCAGTACTTC	CASSLGAGGRVETQYF
NA	TRBJ2-7	TRBV7-2	NA	TGTGCCAGCAGCTTAGTGGTAGGGAGCAACGAGCAGTACTTC	CASSLVVGSNEQYF
NA	TRBJ2-5	TRBV2	TRBD2	TGTGCCAGCAGCCCGGGGACTAGCGGGGGGGAGACCCAGTACTTC	CASSPGTSGGETQYF
NA	TRBJ2-2	TRBV28	TRBD2	TGTGCCAGCAGCCGACGAAGCGGGAGAGGTCGAACCGGGGAGCTGTTTTTT	CASSRRSGRGRTGELFF
NA	TRBJ2-6	TRBV27	NA	TGTGCCAGCAGTTTTAGTGGGGCCAACGTCCTGACTTTC	CASSFSGANVLTF
once	TRBJ1-5	TRBV30	NA	TGTGCCTGGAGTGAGGACACCAATCAGCCCCAGCATTTT	CAWSEDTNQPQHF
NA	TRBJ1-2	TRBV19	NA	TGTGCCAGTAGTTTGCGACCCCATGGCTACACCTTC	CASSLRPHGYTF
NA	TRBJ2-2	TRBV5-1	TRBD2	TGCGCCAGCAGCTTGGTCCTAGCGGGAGGGGCCGGGGAGCTGTTTTTT	CASSLVLAGGAGELFF
NA	TRBJ2-4	TRBV4-3	NA	TGCGCCAGCAGCCAAGAAGGGCTAGCCAAAAACATTCAGTACTTC	CASSQEGLAKNIQYF
NA	TRBJ2-2	TRBV19	NA	TGTGCCAGTAGTACACAGGGTTACGGGGAGCTGTTTTTT	CASSTQGYGELFF
few	TRBJ2-7	TRBV6-6	NA	TGTGCCAGCAACTCCAACAGGGGGGGCTACGAGCAGTACTTC	CASNSNRGGYEQYF
NA	TRBJ1-1	TRBV30	NA	TGTGCCTGGAGACCACAGGGTAGAGTGGAAGCTTTCTTT	CAWRPQGRVEAFF
NA	TRBJ1-5	TRBV7-8	NA	TGTGCCAGCAGCCCTACGGGGGGGGGCTCCAATCAGCCCCAGCATTTT	CASSPTGGGSNQPQHF
NA	TRBJ1-2	TRBV19	TRBD1	TGTGCCTCCCGGGGACAGGGACCCTATGGCTACACCTTC	CASRGQGPYGYTF
NA	TRBJ1-2	TRBV5-4	NA	TGTGCCAGCAGCTTGGACCTAGGGGGCTACACCTTC	CASSLDLGGYTF
NA	TRBJ1-4	TRBV7-9	NA	TGTGCCAGCAATCAGGCAGGGGACGAAAAACTGTTTTTT	CASNQAGDEKLFF
NA	TRBJ1-5	TRBV4-2	NA	TGTGCCAGCAGCCAAGATCGGGGGGCGAGCAATCAGCCCCAGCATTTT	CASSQDRGASNQPQHF
NA	TRBJ1-4	TRBV20-1	NA	TGCAGTCAGGGGCGCGATGAAAAACTGTTTTTT	CSQGRDEKLFF
once	TRBJ2-2	TRBV4-1	NA	TGCGCCAGCAGCCAAGATCCGGGTCTAGCCAACACCGGGGAGCTGTTTTTT	CASSQDPGLANTGELFF
NA	TRBJ2-3	TRBV19	NA	TGTGCCAGTAGGGTTGGGGATACGCAGTATTTT	CASRVGDTQYF
NA	TRBJ2-7	TRBV2	TRBD1	TGTGCCAGCACCCCTGGACAGGGTTACCGGTACGAGCAGTACTTC	CASTPGQGYRYEQYF
NA	TRBJ2-5	TRBV19	NA	TGTGCCAGTAGTATATCCCTGGGGGCAGAGACCCAGTACTTC	CASSISLGAETQYF
NA	TRBJ2-2	TRBV11-2	NA	TGTGCCAGCAGCCGACAGGCGGGAACCGGGGAGCTGTTTTTT	CASSRQAGTGELFF
NA	TRBJ2-2	TRBV10-3	NA	TGTGCCATCAGTGAGTCGTGGGCAGGCCGGAACACCGGGGAGCTGTTTTTT	CAISESWAGRNTGELFF
NA	TRBJ2-5	TRBV19	NA	TGTGCCAGTACCCCTAGTTGGGGGGAGACCCAGTACTTC	CASTPSWGETQYF
NA	TRBJ2-7	TRBV18	TRBD1	TGTGCCAGCTCACCACTCCCGACAGGGAACGAGCAGTACTTC	CASSPLPTGNEQYF
few	TRBJ1-2	TRBV28	TRBD1	TGTGCCAGCAGTTTGCTGGAGACAGGGTACGGCTACACCTTC	CASSLLETGYGYTF